The following is a T cell receptor beta chain sequence with its context. Its antigen remains unknown. The data were taken from a study of T cells after yellow fever vaccination. TCRdb independently ran MiXCR on the 5' RACE reads; one entry per CDR3 protein. The table has under 400,000 distinct CDR3 sequences, 11% seen once; the top ten hold around 19%. Study observations and caveats: Any FACS-sorted repertoire could hold abundant clonotypes that contaminate it from the bulk population.

This receptor was identified in a man younger than 30 who received the YFV17D yellow fever vaccine. The sample in question was PBMCs, obtained on the day of the first yellow fever vaccination.

In DNA form, the CDR3 reads TGTGCCAGCAGCCAAGATGCGACAGGCTCCTACGAGCAGTACTTC. It yields the protein CASSQDATGSYEQYF. The chain uses TRBV3-1 and TRBJ2-7; a possible D gene is TRBD1 (6 bases). CDR1 is LGHDT and CDR2 is YNNKEL in the germline V gene (reference sequence). With 0 bases removed from V and 0 bases from J, the gap between germline ends came to 9 bases. This CDR3 has 15 amino acids.